This TCR beta chain emerged from a study of CD8 T cell repertoires and HIV-1 epitope variants. Generated by immunoSEQ multiplex PCR, the TCRdb table keeps only in-frame clones and is missing some. The sample lists 5,000 or so clones, about 71% occurring once. Worth noting for this clone: What it binds is unknown.

CDR3 size: 16 residues. The germline gives CDR1 MDHEN, CDR2 SYDVKM. The V and J ends lost 5 bases and 8 bases respectively, with 21 bases between them. J is TRBJ1-4 and V is TRBV28; D might be TRBD1 (6 bases). Input material: cultured CD8+ T cells derived from PBMCs. The sequence came from a male donor with HIV. As DNA, the CDR3 is TGTGCCAGCAGTCTTTCCGACGCAGGGGTTGGGGAAAAACTGTTTTTT. This codes for CASSLSDAGVGEKLFF. The complete variable domain, with remaining parts taken from reference TRBV28 and TRBJ1-4, reads DVKVTQSSRYLVKRTGEKVFLECVQDMDHENMFWYRQDPGLGLRLIYFSYDVKMKEKGDIPEGYSVSREKKERFSLILESASTNQTSMYLCASSLSDAGVGEKLFFGSGTQLSVL.